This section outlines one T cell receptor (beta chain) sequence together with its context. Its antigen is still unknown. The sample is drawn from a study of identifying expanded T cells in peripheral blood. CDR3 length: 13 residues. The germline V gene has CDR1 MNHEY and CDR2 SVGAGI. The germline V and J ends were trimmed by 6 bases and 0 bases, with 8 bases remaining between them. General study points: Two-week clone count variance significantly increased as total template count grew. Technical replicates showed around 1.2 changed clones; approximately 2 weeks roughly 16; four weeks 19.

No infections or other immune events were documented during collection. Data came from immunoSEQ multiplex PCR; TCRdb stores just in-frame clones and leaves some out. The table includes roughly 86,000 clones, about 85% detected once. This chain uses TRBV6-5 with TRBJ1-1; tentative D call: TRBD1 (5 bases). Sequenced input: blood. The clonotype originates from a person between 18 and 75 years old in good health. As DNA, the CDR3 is TGTGCCAGCAGGCCCAGGGTGAACACTGAAGCTTTCTTT. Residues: CASRPRVNTEAFF.